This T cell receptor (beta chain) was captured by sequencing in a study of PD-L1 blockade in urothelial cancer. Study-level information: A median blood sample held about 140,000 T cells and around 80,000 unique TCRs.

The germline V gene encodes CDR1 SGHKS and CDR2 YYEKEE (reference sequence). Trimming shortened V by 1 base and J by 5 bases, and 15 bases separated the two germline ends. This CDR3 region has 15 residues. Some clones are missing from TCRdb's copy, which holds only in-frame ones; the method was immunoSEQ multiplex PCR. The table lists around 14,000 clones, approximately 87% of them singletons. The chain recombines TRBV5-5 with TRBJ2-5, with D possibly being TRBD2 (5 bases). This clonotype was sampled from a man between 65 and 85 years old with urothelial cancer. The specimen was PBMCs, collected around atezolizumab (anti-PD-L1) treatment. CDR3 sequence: CASSLRESLPETQYF. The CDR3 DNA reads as TGTGCCAGCAGCTTGAGGGAGTCCCTCCCGGAGACCCAGTACTTC.